Below are 21 T cell receptor beta chains sequenced from a single sample in a study of cytomegalovirus exposure and HLA in healthy donors. The study ran its PCR with 60 Vbeta and 13 Jbeta primers. The data were produced by immunoSEQ multiplex PCR, yet TCRdb's version contains in-frame clones alone and is incomplete. Here the sample table reports 55,000 to 70,000 clones. The source material was PBMCs. The receptors come from a female donor in good health and CMV-seropositive.

V and J are TRBV30 and TRBJ1-2; 7 nucleotides line up with TRBD1. The J segment lost 5 bases and the V segment lost 5 bases, leaving 2 bases of the junction unmatched. Per germline, CDR1 GTSNPN and CDR2 SVGIG (reference sequence). The CDR3 contains 11 residues. The CDR3: CAWWTGYGYTF. CDR3 sequence (DNA): TGTGCCTGGTGGACAGGATATGGCTACACCTTC.

The genes are TRBV28 and TRBJ1-3, with D hard to call. The CDR3 consists of 13 residues. Germline V gene lookup returns CDR1 MDHEN and CDR2 SYDVKM. Trimming removed 6 bases from V and 2 bases from J, with 8 bases in between. CDR3 in amino acids: CASSSGAGNTIYF. CDR3 nucleotides: TGTGCCAGCAGCTCCGGAGCTGGAAACACCATATATTTT. Supplemented by reference TRBV28 and TRBJ1-3, the full variable domain reads DVKVTQSSRYLVKRTGEKVFLECVQDMDHENMFWYRQDPGLGLRLIYFSYDVKMKEKGDIPEGYSVSREKKERFSLILESASTNQTSMYLCASSSGAGNTIYFGEGSWLTVV.

The chain joins TRBV6-6 to TRBJ1-1; TRBD1 might be the D (6 bases). V dropped 6 bases and J dropped 5 bases, with 13 bases sitting between them. The CDR3 contains 13 residues. CDR1 and CDR2 from the germline V gene are MNHNY and SVGAGI (reference sequence). CDR3 residues: CASRDSDDTEAFF. Here the CDR3 DNA reads TGTGCCAGCAGGGACAGTGACGATACTGAAGCTTTCTTT.

The chain couples TRBV5-1 to TRBJ2-7, with 9 positions matching TRBD2. Germline V CDR1 and CDR2: SGHRS, YFSETQ. The CDR3 extends over 16 amino acids. The V and J ends lost 5 bases and 2 bases, in that order; junction bases with no gene match: 11. CDR3 protein: CASSIDSGSWTYEQYF. CDR3 DNA sequence: TGCGCCAGCAGTATAGATAGCGGGAGTTGGACCTACGAGCAGTACTTC.

The V gene is TRBV27, the J gene TRBJ2-7; the match to TRBD1 covers 7 bases. V was clipped by 4 bases and J by 2 bases; unmatched bases: 5. This CDR3 spans 14 amino acids. Germline V gene data show CDR1 as MNHEY and CDR2 as SMNVEV (reference sequence). CDR3: CASSWGQQAYEQYF. The CDR3 nucleotides are TGTGCCAGCAGTTGGGGACAGCAAGCCTACGAGCAGTACTTC.

In the case of this clone: The junction does not match germline at one end; this may be a read error. The chain is built from TRBV13 and TRBJ1-2, with D possibly matching TRBD1 (6 bases). This CDR3 contains 13 residues. Germline V gives CDR1 PRHDT, CDR2 FYEKMQ (reference sequence). The CDR3, as DNA: TGTGCCAGCAGCCCGCTGAATACAGGGTTACCTGAATTC. As protein: CASSPLNTGLPEF. Supplemented by reference TRBV13 and TRBJ1-2, the full variable domain reads AAGVIQSPRHLIKEKRETATLKCYPIPRHDTVYWYQQGPGQDPQFLISFYEKMQSDKGSIPDRFSAQQFSDYHSELNMSSLELGDSALYFCASSPLNTGLPEFGSGTRLTVV.

The chain employs TRBV29-1 and TRBJ2-7, with 9 bases matching TRBD1. Germline CDR1 SQVTM, CDR2 ANQGSEA. The CDR3 extends over 14 amino acids. V was pared by 4 bases and J by 5 bases, with 9 bases of the junction left unmatched. Written as DNA, the CDR3 is TGCAGCGTTGCAGGGACAGGGTTTGCGGACGAGCAGTACTTC. Translation: CSVAGTGFADEQYF.

The chain recombines TRBV7-9 with TRBJ2-7, with 7 bases identical to TRBD2. Germline CDR1 and CDR2: SEHNR and FQNEAQ (reference sequence). The ends lost 5 bases at V and 3 bases at J; junction bases unmatched: 10. The CDR3 runs 15 residues. The CDR3 sequence: CASSGTGTKIYEQYF. CDR3 in DNA: TGTGCCAGCAGCGGAACCGGGACTAAAATCTACGAGCAGTACTTC.

V usage is TRBV28 and J usage is TRBJ1-5, with a possible D match to TRBD1 (5 bases). The V gene's germline CDR1 is MDHEN and CDR2 SYDVKM. This CDR3 is 16 amino acids long. Trimming removed 5 bases from V and 5 bases from J, with 19 bases in between. CDR3 bases: TGTGCCAGCAGTCGTTCATCTGGGGGGTGGGATCAGCCCCAGCATTTT. This gives the protein CASSRSSGGWDQPQHF. The full variable domain, with the rest looked up from reference TRBV28 and TRBJ1-5, is DVKVTQSSRYLVKRTGEKVFLECVQDMDHENMFWYRQDPGLGLRLIYFSYDVKMKEKGDIPEGYSVSREKKERFSLILESASTNQTSMYLCASSRSSGGWDQPQHFGDGTRLSIL.

The chain joins TRBV2 to TRBJ1-2; 8 bases line up with TRBD1. The CDR3 spans 15 residues. The germline gives CDR1 SNHLY, CDR2 FYNNEI. The junction had 12 bases not matched to a gene; V was cut back by 6 bases and J by 6 bases. CDR3 sequence (DNA): TGTGCCAGCAGGCAAGCTCCGGGACAGGACGATGGCTACACCTTC. The encoded protein is CASRQAPGQDDGYTF.

The rearrangement uses TRBV7-9 and TRBJ2-4; 7 bases map to TRBD1. CDR1 SEHNR and CDR2 FQNEAQ come from the germline V gene (reference sequence). CDR3 length: 15 residues. V lost 0 bases and J lost 6; bases outside the gene matches: 5. CDR3 sequence reads: CASSLARAGGNIQYF. The CDR3 nucleotides read TGTGCCAGCAGCTTAGCCAGGGCAGGGGGAAACATTCAGTACTTC.

The J gene is TRBJ2-1, the V gene TRBV7-3; unclear D gene. In germline, CDR1 is SGHTA, CDR2 FQGTGA. CDR3 length: 17 residues. V was cut by 1 base and J by 5 bases, with 18 bases left in between. The CDR3 coding sequence is TGTGCCAGCAGCTTAAGGGTCCCAGATGGAGTACACAATGAGCAGTTCTTC. It translates to CASSLRVPDGVHNEQFF.

This chain joins TRBV15 and TRBJ2-7; 7 bases map to TRBD2. CDR1 and CDR2 from the germline V gene are LNHNV and YYDKDF (reference sequence). The junction had 7 bases not matched to a gene; V was cut back by 5 bases and J by 3 bases. The CDR3 covers 14 residues. The CDR3 region is CATSRGDSNYEQYF. In DNA form, the CDR3 reads TGTGCCACCAGCCGGGGGGATAGTAACTACGAGCAGTACTTC.

This rearrangement joins TRBV18 to TRBJ1-5, with a possible D match to TRBD1 (6 bases). The germline gives CDR1 KGHSH, CDR2 LQKENI. V lost 4 bases and J lost 1, with 8 bases in between. The CDR3 contains 14 residues. CDR3 residues: CASSLGQSNQPQHF. For the CDR3, the DNA is TGTGCCAGCTCACTAGGACAGAGCAATCAGCCCCAGCATTTT. The variable domain in full, with the rest retrieved from reference TRBV18 and TRBJ1-5, is NAGVMQNPRHLVRRRGQEARLRCSPMKGHSHVYWYRQLPEEGLKFMVYLQKENIIDESGMPKERFSAEFPKEGPSILRIQQVVRGDSAAYFCASSLGQSNQPQHFGDGTRLSIL.

This chain uses TRBV5-6 with TRBJ1-5, with TRBD1 matching 9 bases. V lost 4 bases, J lost 5 bases, and 10 bases stayed unmatched. Germline CDR1 reads SGHDT; CDR2 reads YYEEEE. This CDR3 has 16 residues. The CDR3 loop is CASSRGTGLYDQPQHF. CDR3 DNA sequence: TGTGCCAGCAGCCGCGGGACAGGGTTATACGATCAGCCCCAGCATTTT.

CDR3: CASIGTDEAFF. CDR3 DNA: TGTGCCAGTATCGGGACAGACGAAGCTTTCTTT. The chain employs TRBV19 and TRBJ1-1; TRBD1 matches at 7 bases. V trimming: 7 bases; J trimming: 8 bases; junction bases outside the gene matches: 4. The germline V gene encodes CDR1 LNHDA and CDR2 SQIVND (reference sequence). The length of the CDR3 is 11 residues.

J is TRBJ2-1 and V is TRBV29-1; 13 nucleotides line up with TRBD2. V dropped 5 bases and J dropped 9; count of bases not matched to a gene: 10. Germline V lookup: CDR1 SQVTM, CDR2 ANQGSEA. The CDR3 is 15 residues long. CDR3 in DNA: TGCAGCGTTTCACGACTACTAGCGGGGGGGGGTGAGCAGTTCTTC. This translates into CSVSRLLAGGGEQFF.

The genes are TRBV7-2 and TRBJ1-1; possible D gene TRBD1, 6 bases. The V end lost 0 bases, the J end lost 7 bases, and 12 bases lay between the germline ends. The CDR3 loop spans 14 amino acids. CDR1 and CDR2 from the germline V gene are SGHTA and FQGNSA. The CDR3 DNA sequence: TGTGCCAGCAGCTTAGCTTCTAGGGGGGGTGAAGCTTTCTTT. Amino acids: CASSLASRGGEAFF.

The V and J genes are TRBV5-4 and TRBJ1-2, with 9 positions matching TRBD1. This CDR3 is 15 amino acids long. Germline CDR1 is SGHNT and CDR2 is YYREEE (reference sequence). With V trimmed by 0 bases and J by 6 bases, 6 bases remained unmatched. CDR3 DNA sequence: TGTGCCAGCAGCTTGGAAACAGGGGGCATTAATGGCTACACCTTC. Translating it yields CASSLETGGINGYTF.

J is TRBJ2-5 and V is TRBV4-2; TRBD2 agrees at 7 bases. The J call may be in error: the DNA end matches TRBJ2-7 better. The V gene's germline CDR1 is LGHNA and CDR2 YNFKEQ. The CDR3 extends over 16 amino acids. The CDR3 sequence is CASSQPGGTTAYEQYF. The CDR3 DNA reads TGTGCCAGCAGCCAACCCGGGGGGACCACCGCCTACGAGCAGTACTTC.

The rearrangement links TRBV5-1 to TRBJ2-2; 14 nucleotides line up with TRBD2. This CDR3 is 18 amino acids long. V was clipped by 4 bases and J by 1 base; unmatched bases: 6. Per the germline V gene, CDR1 is SGHRS and CDR2 is YFSETQ. CDR3 sequence reads: CASSPGTSGGLNTGELFF. DNA for the CDR3: TGCGCCAGCAGCCCGGGGACTAGCGGGGGCCTGAACACCGGGGAGCTGTTTTTT.